Here is one T cell receptor beta chain with its context. Data came from immunoSEQ multiplex PCR; TCRdb stores just in-frame clones and leaves some out. Of about 210,000 clones listed, 80% to 90% were seen once; the top ten hold around 1.5%. This entry is derived from a study of blood T cell repertoires in COVID-19. This CDR3 is 14 amino acids long. Germline CDR1 and CDR2: SGHTA and FQGTGA. The V end was cut by 3 bases, the J end by 9 bases, with 15 bases between. The V and J genes are TRBV7-3 and TRBJ2-1, with TRBD1 as a possible D gene (6 bases). This sequence originates from a young man with active or convalescent COVID-19. Material: peripheral blood. The CDR3: CASSLLQGTGEQFF. The CDR3 DNA reads TGTGCCAGCAGCTTGTTGCAGGGGACGGGTGAGCAGTTCTTC.